One and the same sample provided the 26 T cell receptor beta chains below, sequenced in a study of blood T cell repertoires in COVID-19. Using immunoSEQ multiplex PCR, the repertoire was profiled, and TCRdb retains in-frame clones only, with some absent. The profile shows about 240,000 clones, approximately 85% of them singletons. The sequenced sample consisted of peripheral blood. Receptors originate from a woman aged 60-75 years with active or convalescent COVID-19.

This rearrangement joins TRBV5-1 to TRBJ2-3, with TRBD1 matching 7 bases. The CDR3 runs 15 residues. Per the germline V gene, CDR1 is SGHRS and CDR2 is YFSETQ. Trimming removed 4 bases from V and 3 bases from J; junction bases left unmatched: 8. CDR3 loop: CASSPPGQLTDTQYF. CDR3 nucleotide sequence: TGCGCCAGCAGCCCGCCGGGACAGCTAACAGATACGCAGTATTTT.

This clone has just a few counts. The chain is built from TRBV30 and TRBJ1-5; D is possibly TRBD1 (5 bases). V was clipped by 0 bases and J by 3 bases, with 27 bases between them. Germline values: CDR1 GTSNPN, CDR2 SVGIG (reference sequence). This CDR3 region has 20 residues. The CDR3 loop reads CAWSVNPLQGGRVVNQPQHF. The CDR3 DNA sequence: TGTGCCTGGAGTGTAAACCCCCTCCAGGGCGGACGAGTGGTCAATCAGCCCCAGCATTTT. Using reference TRBV30 and TRBJ1-5 for the parts outside the CDR3, the full variable domain is SQTIHQWPATLVQPVGSPLSLECTVEGTSNPNLYWYRQAAGRGLQLLFYSVGIGQISSEVPQNLSASRPQDRQFILSSKKLLLSDSGFYLCAWSVNPLQGGRVVNQPQHFGDGTRLSIL.

The chain uses TRBV9 and TRBJ1-6; TRBD1 aligns across 10 bases. The CDR3 covers 16 residues. CDR1 is SGDLS and CDR2 is YYNGEE in the germline V gene. With 0 bases clipped from V and 10 bases from J, the junction kept 7 bases outside the gene matches. CDR3 residues: CASSVARGQGQSPLHF. CDR3 coding DNA: TGTGCCAGCAGCGTAGCAAGGGGACAGGGGCAATCACCCCTCCACTTT.

The V call is TRBV15, the J call TRBJ1-3, with a tentative D call TRBD1 (5 bases). V was cut by 0 bases and J by 3 bases, with 12 bases left in between. Germline loops: CDR1 LNHNV, CDR2 YYDKDF (reference sequence). There are 16 residues in the CDR3. The CDR3, as DNA: TGTGCCACCAGCAGAGATTCGGTAGGGGTTGGAAACACCATATATTTT. Protein sequence: CATSRDSVGVGNTIYF.

V gene TRBV5-1 combines with J gene TRBJ2-7, with D possibly being TRBD1 (5 bases). The V gene's germline CDR1 is SGHRS and CDR2 YFSETQ. The V end lost 4 bases, the J end lost 1 base, and 9 bases lay between the germline ends. The CDR3 consists of 13 residues. The CDR3 sequence: CASSDSFSYEQYF. The CDR3 nucleotides read TGCGCCAGCAGCGACAGCTTTTCCTACGAGCAGTACTTC.

The chain is built from TRBV6-5 and TRBJ1-2; 9 bases are shared with TRBD1. The V and J ends lost 4 bases and 7 bases, in that order; junction bases with no gene match: 13. CDR3 length: 16 amino acids. Germline CDR1 and CDR2: MNHEY and SVGAGI. CDR3 DNA sequence: TGTGCCAGCAGTTCTTACCCGGGACAGGGAGGTTTTGGCTACACCTTC. Its translation: CASSSYPGQGGFGYTF.

The chain combines TRBV2 with TRBJ1-5; TRBD1 is a possible D gene (5 bases). Germline V gene lookup returns CDR1 SNHLY and CDR2 FYNNEI. Trimming took 8 bases from V and 2 from J, leaving 19 bases between them. This CDR3 spans 16 amino acids. CDR3 in amino acids: CASSSSSGGGNQPQHF. For the CDR3, the DNA is TGTGCCAGCTCGTCTAGTAGTGGGGGGGGCAATCAGCCCCAGCATTTT.

The count of this clone is one. The DNA of the CDR3 is TGTGCTAGTGGTTTGCGCCCTTTTCAAGACGGGGGACGGCCCCAGCATTTT. This gives the protein CASGLRPFQDGGRPQHF. The gene calls are TRBV12-5 and TRBJ1-5; a weak D match, TRBD1 (5 bases). Trimming shortened V by 2 bases and J by 9 bases, and 23 bases separated the two germline ends. The V gene's germline CDR1 is LGHNT and CDR2 FRNRAP. The CDR3 covers 17 residues.

The V gene is TRBV7-2, the J gene TRBJ2-5; the match to TRBD2 covers 10 bases. Germline-derived CDR1 and CDR2 are SGHTA and FQGNSA. This CDR3 comprises 16 residues. Trimming at V came to 4 bases and at J to 2 bases, leaving 7 bases not matched to a gene. The CDR3 loop reads CASSSQRGGPQETQYF. CDR3 nucleotide sequence: TGTGCCAGCAGCTCGCAGCGGGGGGGTCCACAAGAGACCCAGTACTTC.

This clone was detected only a few times. V and J are TRBV6-6 and TRBJ1-1, with 9 nucleotides matching TRBD1. V shed 6 bases and J 4 bases; nucleotides not matched to a gene: 6. The CDR3 totals 14 residues. Germline loops: CDR1 MNHNY, CDR2 SVGAGI (reference sequence). Here the CDR3 DNA reads TGTGCCAGCAGCCAGACAGGGGGTCTCACTGAAGCTTTCTTT. As protein: CASSQTGGLTEAFF.

This chain uses TRBV6-5 with TRBJ1-6, with 8 bases aligning to TRBD1. Germline assignment: CDR1 MNHEY and CDR2 SVGAGI. The CDR3 extends over 16 amino acids. Trimming removed 2 bases from V and 10 bases from J; junction bases left unmatched: 10. The CDR3 protein is CASSYRQGAGQSPLHF. The CDR3 DNA reads TGTGCCAGCAGTTACCGCCAGGGGGCCGGTCAATCACCCCTCCACTTT.

The chain joins TRBV5-4 to TRBJ2-2, with a weak D call TRBD1 (5 bases). The CDR3 consists of 15 residues. CDR1 and CDR2 (germline): SGHNT, YYREEE (reference sequence). V was clipped by 7 bases and J by 3 bases, with 16 bases between them. CDR3 sequence (DNA): TGTGCCAGCCGAGCCCAGGGAAGGGACACCGGGGAGCTGTTTTTT. Its protein product is CASRAQGRDTGELFF.

The chain recombines TRBV27 with TRBJ1-4; 9 nucleotides line up with TRBD1. This CDR3 contains 14 residues. The ends lost 8 bases at V and 5 bases at J; junction bases unmatched: 6. In germline, CDR1 is MNHEY, CDR2 SMNVEV (reference sequence). CDR3 bases: TGTGCCAGCGCTTTGGGACAGGGAAATGAAAAACTGTTTTTT. Translation: CASALGQGNEKLFF.

The rearrangement uses TRBV27 and TRBJ1-4; 9 bases align to TRBD1. With 2 bases clipped from V and 7 bases from J, the junction kept 2 bases outside the gene matches. The germline gives CDR1 MNHEY, CDR2 SMNVEV (reference sequence). The CDR3 contains 14 residues. The CDR3 DNA reads as TGTGCCAGCAGTTTACTGGACAGGGGTGAAAAACTGTTTTTT. Its protein is CASSLLDRGEKLFF.

V gene TRBV6-1 combines with J gene TRBJ1-2, with D perhaps TRBD1 (6 bases). CDR1 is MNHNS, CDR2 SASEGT, per germline. The CDR3 has 14 amino acids. Trimming took off 2 bases at V and 4 bases at J, with 11 bases between the two ends. The CDR3 nucleotides read TGTGCCAGCAGTGAAACAGGGCCGGGCTATGGCTACACCTTC. Translated: CASSETGPGYGYTF.

The gene calls are TRBV21-1 and TRBJ2-7; the tabulated D call, TRBD1, remains unverified against the DNA. TRBV21-1 is an annotated pseudogene. CDR3 length equals 17 residues. Written as DNA, the CDR3 is TGTGCCAGCAGCAAATACTGCCGGCTGGACACCTCCTACGAGCAGTACTTC. Translated, it gives CASSKYCRLDTSYEQYF.

This rearrangement joins TRBV12-2 to TRBJ1-2; the D segment call TRBD1 is taken from the table without a DNA check. TRBV12-2 is deemed a pseudogene. The CDR3 length is 11 residues. The CDR3 sequence is CASRLRGGYTF. The DNA for the CDR3 is TGTGCAAGTCGCCTCAGGGGTGGCTACACCTTC.

J is TRBJ2-1 and V is TRBV4-3; weak D call: TRBD1 (5 bases). This CDR3 is 16 amino acids long. The germline CDR1 and CDR2 sequences are LGHNA and YSLEER. Trimming stripped 0 bases from V and 2 bases from J, with 11 bases between. The CDR3 loop reads CASSQDSGIPYNEQFF. The CDR3 nucleotides are TGCGCCAGCAGCCAAGATTCAGGGATCCCCTACAATGAGCAGTTCTTC.

The rearrangement joins TRBV2 to TRBJ1-6; no definite D call. Germline V gene data show CDR1 as SNHLY and CDR2 as FYNNEI. V gave up 1 base and J gave up 7 bases, with 11 bases separating them. The CDR3 contains 15 residues. CDR3 sequence (DNA): TGTGCCAGCAGTGAAGAAGGAGTCACCAATTCACCCCTCCACTTT. The encoded protein is CASSEEGVTNSPLHF.

J is TRBJ1-1 and V is TRBV21-1; the table's D call of TRBD1 was not tested on the DNA. TRBV21-1 is a pseudogene. The CDR3 contains 15 residues. The CDR3 bases are TGTGCCAGCAGCAAGGATTGCCAGGCGAACACTGAAGCTTTCTTT. It is translated as CASSKDCQANTEAFF.

This chain uses TRBV24-1 with TRBJ1-2, with TRBD1 matching 7 bases. The CDR3 consists of 14 residues. The germline V gene encodes CDR1 KGHDR and CDR2 SFDVKD. The J segment lost 8 bases and the V segment lost 4 bases, leaving 9 bases of the junction unmatched. CDR3 nucleotides: TGTGCCACCAGTGACTTCAACAGGGGAAACGGCTACACCTTC. Translating gives CATSDFNRGNGYTF.

The rearrangement links TRBV4-1 to TRBJ1-4, with TRBD1 matching over 8 bases. Unmatched junction bases numbered 9, after V lost 2 bases and J lost 4 bases. The germline CDR1 and CDR2 sequences are MGHRA and YSYEKL. The CDR3 runs 17 residues. CDR3 region: CASSQIRGRVVNEKLFF. The DNA for the CDR3 is TGCGCCAGCAGCCAAATCAGGGGGCGAGTCGTTAATGAAAAACTGTTTTTT.

This chain uses TRBV11-1 with TRBJ2-7; a possible D gene is TRBD1 (6 bases). The germline V gene encodes CDR1 SGHAT and CDR2 FQDESV (reference sequence). This CDR3 spans 13 amino acids. The ends were cut back, 5 bases at V and 6 bases at J, with 14 bases in the middle. Written as DNA, the CDR3 is TGTGCCAGCAGCGGCCGGGACACGCGCGAGCAGTACTTC. It codes for CASSGRDTREQYF.

The rearrangement uses TRBV18 and TRBJ2-2, with TRBD2 matching over 9 bases. V gave up 1 base and J gave up 1 base; unmatched junction bases: 7. The germline V gene encodes CDR1 KGHSH and CDR2 LQKENI. This CDR3 is 18 amino acids long. CDR3 nucleotide sequence: TGTGCCAGCTCACCACTCGGTAGCGGGGGCCGGAACACCGGGGAGCTGTTTTTT. As protein: CASSPLGSGGRNTGELFF.

This rearrangement joins TRBV5-5 to TRBJ2-7; possible D gene TRBD2, 7 bases. Germline V lookup: CDR1 SGHKS, CDR2 YYEKEE (reference sequence). This CDR3 is built from 15 residues. Deletions cut 0 bases from V and 6 bases from J, with 16 bases between. The CDR3 nucleotides are TGTGCCAGCAGCTTGGGCTTAGGGGGGGCCCCCGAGCAGTACTTC. Amino acid sequence: CASSLGLGGAPEQYF.

The chain carries TRBV19 and TRBJ2-7; 12 bases match TRBD1. V was clipped by 5 bases and J by 6 bases; unmatched bases: 5. Germline CDR1 and CDR2: LNHDA and SQIVND (reference sequence). The CDR3 is 14 amino acids. The CDR3 nucleotides are TGTGCCAGTAGTTCAGGGACAGGGGGCGGCGAGCAGTACTTC. Its protein product is CASSSGTGGGEQYF.